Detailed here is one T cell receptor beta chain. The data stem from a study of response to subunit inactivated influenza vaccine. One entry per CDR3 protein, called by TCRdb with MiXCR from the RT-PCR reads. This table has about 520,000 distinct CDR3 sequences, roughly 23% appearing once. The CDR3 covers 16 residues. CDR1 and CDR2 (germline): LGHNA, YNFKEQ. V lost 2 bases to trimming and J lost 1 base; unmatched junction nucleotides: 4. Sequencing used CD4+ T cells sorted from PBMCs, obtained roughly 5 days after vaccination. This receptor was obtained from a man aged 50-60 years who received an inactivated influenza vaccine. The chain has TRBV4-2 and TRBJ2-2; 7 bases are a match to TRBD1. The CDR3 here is CASSQPDRRNTGELFF. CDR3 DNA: TGTGCCAGCAGCCAACCGGACAGGAGGAACACCGGGGAGCTGTTTTTT.